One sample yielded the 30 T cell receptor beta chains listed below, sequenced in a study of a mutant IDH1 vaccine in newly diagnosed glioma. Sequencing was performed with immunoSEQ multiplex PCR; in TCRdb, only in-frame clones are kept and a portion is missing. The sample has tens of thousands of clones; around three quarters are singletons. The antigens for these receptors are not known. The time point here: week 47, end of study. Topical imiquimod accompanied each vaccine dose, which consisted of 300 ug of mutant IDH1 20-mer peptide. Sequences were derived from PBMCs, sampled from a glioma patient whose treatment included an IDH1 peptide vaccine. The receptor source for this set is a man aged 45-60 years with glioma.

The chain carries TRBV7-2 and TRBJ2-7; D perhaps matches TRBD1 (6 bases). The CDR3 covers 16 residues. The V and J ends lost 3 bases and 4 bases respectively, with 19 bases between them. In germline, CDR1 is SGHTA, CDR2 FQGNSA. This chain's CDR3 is CASSFETGPSGYEQYF. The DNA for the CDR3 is TGTGCCAGCAGCTTTGAGACAGGTCCGTCAGGGTACGAGCAGTACTTC.

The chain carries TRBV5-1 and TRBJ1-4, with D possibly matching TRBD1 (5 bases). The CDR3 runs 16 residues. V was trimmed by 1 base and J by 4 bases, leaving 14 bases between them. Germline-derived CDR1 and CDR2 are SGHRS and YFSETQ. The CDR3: CASSLFPGTGNEKLFF. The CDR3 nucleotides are TGCGCCAGCAGCTTGTTTCCCGGGACGGGTAATGAAAAACTGTTTTTT.

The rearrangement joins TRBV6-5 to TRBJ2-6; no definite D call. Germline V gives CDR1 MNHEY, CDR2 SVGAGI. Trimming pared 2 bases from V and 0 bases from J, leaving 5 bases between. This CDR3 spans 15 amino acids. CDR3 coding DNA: TGTGCCAGCAGTTACAGGCCCTCTGGGGCCAACGTCCTGACTTTC. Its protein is CASSYRPSGANVLTF.

The chain's CDR3 is CASSITGTRVGYTF. CDR3 sequence (DNA): TGCGCCAGCAGCATAACCGGGACAAGGGTTGGCTACACCTTC. The chain joins TRBV5-1 to TRBJ1-2, with D perhaps TRBD1 (6 bases). V lost 4 bases and J lost 7, with 17 bases in between. The CDR3 length is 14 residues. Germline V gene lookup returns CDR1 SGHRS and CDR2 YFSETQ.

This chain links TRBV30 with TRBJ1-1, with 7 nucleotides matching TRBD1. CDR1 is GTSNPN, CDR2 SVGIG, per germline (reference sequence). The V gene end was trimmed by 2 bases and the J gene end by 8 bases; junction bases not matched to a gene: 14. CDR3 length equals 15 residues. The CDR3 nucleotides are TGTGCCTGGAGTAGGAAGGGGGCCCGAAAGGGAGAAGCTTTCTTT. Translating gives CAWSRKGARKGEAFF.

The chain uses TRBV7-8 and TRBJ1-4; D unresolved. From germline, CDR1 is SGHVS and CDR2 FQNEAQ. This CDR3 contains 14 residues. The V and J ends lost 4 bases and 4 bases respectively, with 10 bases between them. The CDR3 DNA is TGTGCCAGCAGCTCTAGGGTCGGTAATGAAAAACTGTTTTTT. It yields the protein CASSSRVGNEKLFF.

The CDR3 reads CSAREAQGEYF. The CDR3 nucleotides are TGCAGTGCTAGAGAAGCACAGGGGGAGTACTTC. The rearrangement uses TRBV20-1 and TRBJ2-7; the match to TRBD1 covers 8 bases. Unmatched junction bases numbered 3, after V lost 0 bases and J lost 11 bases. The CDR3 length is 11 residues. The germline V gene has CDR1 DFQATT and CDR2 SNEGSKA (reference sequence).

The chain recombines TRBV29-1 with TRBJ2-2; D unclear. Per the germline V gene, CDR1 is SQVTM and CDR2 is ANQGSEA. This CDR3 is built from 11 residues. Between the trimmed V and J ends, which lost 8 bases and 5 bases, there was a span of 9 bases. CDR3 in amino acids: CSFVGTGELFF. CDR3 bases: TGCAGCTTCGTAGGGACCGGGGAGCTGTTTTTT.

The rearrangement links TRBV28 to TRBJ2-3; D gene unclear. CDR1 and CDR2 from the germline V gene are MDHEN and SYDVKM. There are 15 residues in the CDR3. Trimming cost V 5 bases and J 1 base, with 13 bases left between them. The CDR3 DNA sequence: TGTGCCAGCAGTGGCCGCGCCCTCGGCACAGATACGCAGTATTTT. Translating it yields CASSGRALGTDTQYF.

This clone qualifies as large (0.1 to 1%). The CDR3 DNA is TGTGCCACCAGCACTGGGCGAAATGAAGCTTTCTTT. Amino acids: CATSTGRNEAFF. The chain joins TRBV15 to TRBJ1-1; D gene uncertain. There are 12 residues in the CDR3. Trimming took 4 bases from V and 7 from J, leaving 10 bases between them. Germline CDR1 LNHNV, CDR2 YYDKDF (reference sequence).

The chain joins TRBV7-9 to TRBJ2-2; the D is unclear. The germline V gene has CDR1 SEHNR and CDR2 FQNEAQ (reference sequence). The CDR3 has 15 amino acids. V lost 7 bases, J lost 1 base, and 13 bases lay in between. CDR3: CASTTLDGNTGELFF. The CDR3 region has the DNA TGTGCCAGCACTACCCTGGACGGGAACACCGGGGAGCTGTTTTTT.

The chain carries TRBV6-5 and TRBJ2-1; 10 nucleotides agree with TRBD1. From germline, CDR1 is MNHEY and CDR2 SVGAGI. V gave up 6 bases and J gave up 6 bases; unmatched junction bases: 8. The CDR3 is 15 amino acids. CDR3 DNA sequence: TGTGCCAGCAGACTGGGACAGGGGATCCGCAATGAGCAGTTCTTC. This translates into CASRLGQGIRNEQFF.

Here the CDR3 reads CASSWGGTGVATEAFF. The CDR3 region has the DNA TGCGCCAGCAGCTGGGGGGGGACAGGGGTGGCCACTGAAGCTTTCTTT. The chain uses TRBV5-1 and TRBJ1-1; TRBD1 aligns across 10 bases. J gave up 4 bases and V 3 bases, and 9 bases lay outside the gene matches. CDR1 is SGHRS, CDR2 YFSETQ, per germline. This CDR3 is built from 16 residues.

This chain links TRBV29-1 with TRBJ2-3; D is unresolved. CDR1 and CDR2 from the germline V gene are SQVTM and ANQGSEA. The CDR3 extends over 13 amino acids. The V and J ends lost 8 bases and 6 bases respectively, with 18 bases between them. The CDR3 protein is CSCYPRALDTQYF. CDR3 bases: TGCAGCTGCTACCCTCGCGCCCTGGATACGCAGTATTTT.

CDR3 nucleotides: TGTGCCAGCAGCTTGGAGGGATCGGGGGCCAACGTCCTGACTTTC. It translates to CASSLEGSGANVLTF. V usage is TRBV5-8 and J usage is TRBJ2-6; unclear D gene. Germline-derived CDR1 and CDR2 are SGHTS and YDEGEE. The CDR3 runs 15 residues. The V and J ends lost 0 bases and 4 bases respectively, with 8 bases between them.

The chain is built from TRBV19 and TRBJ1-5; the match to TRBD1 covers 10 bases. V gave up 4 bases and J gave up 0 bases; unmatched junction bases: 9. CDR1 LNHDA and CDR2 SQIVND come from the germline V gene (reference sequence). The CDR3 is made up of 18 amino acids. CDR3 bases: TGTGCCAGTAGTACCATCTGGGACAGGGGTTATAGCAATCAGCCCCAGCATTTT. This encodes CASSTIWDRGYSNQPQHF.

The CDR3 nucleotides read TGCGCCAGCAGCTTTTGGCAGGGAGACACCGGGGAGCTGTTTTTT. Protein product: CASSFWQGDTGELFF. The chain employs TRBV5-1 and TRBJ2-2; tentatively, D is TRBD1 or TRBD2 (5 bases each). From germline, CDR1 is SGHRS and CDR2 YFSETQ. The V gene lost 2 bases and the J gene lost 3 bases, with 11 bases spanning the gap. There are 15 residues in the CDR3.

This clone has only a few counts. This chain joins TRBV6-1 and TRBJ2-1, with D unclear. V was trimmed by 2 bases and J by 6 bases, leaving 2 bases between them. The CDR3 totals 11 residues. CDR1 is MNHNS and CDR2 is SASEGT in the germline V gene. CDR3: CASSEINEQFF. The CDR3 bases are TGTGCCAGCAGTGAAATCAATGAGCAGTTCTTC.

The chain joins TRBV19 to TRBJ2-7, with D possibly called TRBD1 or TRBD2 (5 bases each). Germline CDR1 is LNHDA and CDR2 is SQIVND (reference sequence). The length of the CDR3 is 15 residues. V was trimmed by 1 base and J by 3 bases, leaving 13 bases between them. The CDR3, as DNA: TGTGCCAGTAGTATAGTCCGGGACGGCCTCTACGAGCAGTACTTC. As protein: CASSIVRDGLYEQYF.

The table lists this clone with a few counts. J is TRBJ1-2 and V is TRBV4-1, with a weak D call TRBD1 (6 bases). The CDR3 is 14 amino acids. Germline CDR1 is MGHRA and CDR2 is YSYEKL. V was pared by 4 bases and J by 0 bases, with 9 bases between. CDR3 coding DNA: TGCGCCAGCAGCCCGACAGGTTCTAACTATGGCTACACCTTC. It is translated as CASSPTGSNYGYTF.

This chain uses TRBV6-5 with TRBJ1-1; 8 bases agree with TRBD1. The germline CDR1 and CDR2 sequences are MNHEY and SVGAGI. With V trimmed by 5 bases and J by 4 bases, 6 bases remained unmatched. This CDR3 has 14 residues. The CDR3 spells CASSDRGYGTEAFF. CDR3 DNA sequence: TGTGCCAGCAGTGACAGGGGCTATGGCACTGAAGCTTTCTTT.

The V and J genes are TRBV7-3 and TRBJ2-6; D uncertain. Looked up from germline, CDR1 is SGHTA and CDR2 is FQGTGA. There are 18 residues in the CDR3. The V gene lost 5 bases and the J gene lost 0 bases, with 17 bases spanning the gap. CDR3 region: CASSPAIGSSSGANVLTF. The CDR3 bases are TGTGCCAGCAGCCCTGCGATAGGGTCGAGCTCTGGGGCCAACGTCCTGACTTTC. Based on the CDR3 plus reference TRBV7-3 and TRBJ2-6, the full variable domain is GAGVSQTPSNKVTEKGKYVELRCDPISGHTALYWYRQSLGQGPEFLIYFQGTGAADDSGLPNDRFFAVRPEGSVSTLKIQRTERGDSAVYLCASSPAIGSSSGANVLTFGAGSRLTVL.

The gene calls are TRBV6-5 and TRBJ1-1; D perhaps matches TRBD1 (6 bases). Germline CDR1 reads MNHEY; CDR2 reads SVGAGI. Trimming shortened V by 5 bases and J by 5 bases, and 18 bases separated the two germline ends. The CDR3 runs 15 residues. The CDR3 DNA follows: TGTGCCAGCAGTATGGGGACAATGTTTCGGACTGAAGCTTTCTTT. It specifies CASSMGTMFRTEAFF.

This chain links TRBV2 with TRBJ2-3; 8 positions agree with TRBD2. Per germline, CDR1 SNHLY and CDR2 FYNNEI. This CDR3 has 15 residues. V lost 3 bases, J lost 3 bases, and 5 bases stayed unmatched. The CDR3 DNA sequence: TGTGCCAGCAGTGACCAAGCGGGGGCGACAGATACGCAGTATTTT. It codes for CASSDQAGATDTQYF.

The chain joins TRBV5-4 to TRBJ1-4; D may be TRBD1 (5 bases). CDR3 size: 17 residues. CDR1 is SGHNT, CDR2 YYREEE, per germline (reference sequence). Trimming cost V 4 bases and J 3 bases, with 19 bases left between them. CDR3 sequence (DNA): TGTGCCAGCAGCCTTATACCCCCGGGGACCGCTAATGAAAAACTGTTTTTT. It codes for CASSLIPPGTANEKLFF.

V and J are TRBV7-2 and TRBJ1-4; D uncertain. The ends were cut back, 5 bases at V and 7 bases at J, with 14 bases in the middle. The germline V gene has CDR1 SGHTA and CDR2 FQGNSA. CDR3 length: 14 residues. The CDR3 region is CASSPQRSPEKLFF. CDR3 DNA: TGTGCCAGCAGCCCCCAGCGCTCTCCTGAAAAACTGTTTTTT.

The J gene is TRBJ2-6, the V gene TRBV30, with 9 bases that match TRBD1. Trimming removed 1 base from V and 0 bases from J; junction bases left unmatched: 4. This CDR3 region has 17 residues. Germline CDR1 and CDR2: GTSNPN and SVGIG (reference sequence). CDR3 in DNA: TGTGCCTGGAGTGCGGGACAGGGATCCTCTGGGGCCAACGTCCTGACTTTC. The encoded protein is CAWSAGQGSSGANVLTF.

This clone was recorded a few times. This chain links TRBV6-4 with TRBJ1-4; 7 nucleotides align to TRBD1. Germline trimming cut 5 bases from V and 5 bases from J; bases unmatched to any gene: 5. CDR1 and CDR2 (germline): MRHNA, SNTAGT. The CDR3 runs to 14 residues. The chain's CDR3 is CASSWTGRNEKLFF. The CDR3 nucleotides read TGTGCCAGCAGTTGGACAGGAAGAAATGAAAAACTGTTTTTT.

The CDR3 region has the DNA TGTGCCAGCAGCTCCTGGGACAGGGGGAACAATGAGCAGTTCTTC. Its protein is CASSSWDRGNNEQFF. The rearrangement links TRBV5-6 to TRBJ2-1, with TRBD1 identical over 11 bases. This CDR3 comprises 15 residues. V shed 3 bases and J 5 bases; nucleotides not matched to a gene: 4. The germline V gene encodes CDR1 SGHDT and CDR2 YYEEEE.

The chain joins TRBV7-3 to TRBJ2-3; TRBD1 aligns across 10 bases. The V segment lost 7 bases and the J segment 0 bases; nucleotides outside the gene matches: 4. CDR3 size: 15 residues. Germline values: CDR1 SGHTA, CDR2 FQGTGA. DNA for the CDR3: TGTGCCAGCACCAGGACAGGGGGGAGCACAGATACGCAGTATTTT. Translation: CASTRTGGSTDTQYF.